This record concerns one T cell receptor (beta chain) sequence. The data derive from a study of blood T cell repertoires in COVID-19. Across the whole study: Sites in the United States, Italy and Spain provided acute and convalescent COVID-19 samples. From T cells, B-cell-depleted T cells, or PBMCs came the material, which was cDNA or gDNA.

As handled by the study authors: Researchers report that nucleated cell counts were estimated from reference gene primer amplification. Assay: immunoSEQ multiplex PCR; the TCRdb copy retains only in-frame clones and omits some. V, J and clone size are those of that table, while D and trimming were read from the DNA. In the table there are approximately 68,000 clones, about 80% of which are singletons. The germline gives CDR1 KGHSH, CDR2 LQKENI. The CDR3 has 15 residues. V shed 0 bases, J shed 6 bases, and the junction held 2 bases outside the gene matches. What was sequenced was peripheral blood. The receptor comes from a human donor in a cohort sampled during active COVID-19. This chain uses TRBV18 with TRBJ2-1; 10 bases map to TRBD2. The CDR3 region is CASSPPQRGGNEQFF. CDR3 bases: TGTGCCAGCTCACCACCCCAGCGGGGGGGCAATGAGCAGTTCTTC.